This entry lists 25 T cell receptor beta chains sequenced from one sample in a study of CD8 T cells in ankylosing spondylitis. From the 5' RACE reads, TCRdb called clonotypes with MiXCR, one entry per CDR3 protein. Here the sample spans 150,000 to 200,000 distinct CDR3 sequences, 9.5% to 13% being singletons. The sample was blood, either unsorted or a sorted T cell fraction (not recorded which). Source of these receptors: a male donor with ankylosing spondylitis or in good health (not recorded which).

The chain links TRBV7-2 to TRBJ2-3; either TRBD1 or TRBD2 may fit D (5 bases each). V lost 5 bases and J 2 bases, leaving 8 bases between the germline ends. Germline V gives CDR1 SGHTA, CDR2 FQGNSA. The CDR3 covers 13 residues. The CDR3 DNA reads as TGTGCCAGCAGCCGGGACCACACAGATACGCAGTATTTT. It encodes CASSRDHTDTQYF.

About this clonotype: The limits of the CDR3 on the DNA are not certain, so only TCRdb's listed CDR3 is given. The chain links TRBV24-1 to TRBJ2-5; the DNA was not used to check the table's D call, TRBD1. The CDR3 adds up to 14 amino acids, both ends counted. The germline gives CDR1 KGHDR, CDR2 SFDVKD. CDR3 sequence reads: CATSDLERDETQYF.

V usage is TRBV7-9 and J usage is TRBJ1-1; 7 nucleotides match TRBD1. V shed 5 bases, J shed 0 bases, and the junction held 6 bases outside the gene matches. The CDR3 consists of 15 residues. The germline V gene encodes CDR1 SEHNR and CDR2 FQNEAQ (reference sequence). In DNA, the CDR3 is TGTGCCAGCAGCCTTGGGACAGTTATGAACACTGAAGCTTTCTTT. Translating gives CASSLGTVMNTEAFF.

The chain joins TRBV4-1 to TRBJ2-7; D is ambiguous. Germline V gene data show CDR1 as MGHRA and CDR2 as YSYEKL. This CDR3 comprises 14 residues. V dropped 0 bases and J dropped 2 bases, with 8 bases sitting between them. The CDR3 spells CASSQDVQAYEQYF. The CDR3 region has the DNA TGCGCCAGCAGCCAAGATGTACAAGCCTACGAGCAGTACTTC.

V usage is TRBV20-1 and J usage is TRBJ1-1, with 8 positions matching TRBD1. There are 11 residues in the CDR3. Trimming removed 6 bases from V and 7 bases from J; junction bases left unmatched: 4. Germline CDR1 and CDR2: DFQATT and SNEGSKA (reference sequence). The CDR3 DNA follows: TGCAGTGCCTGGACAGGGATTGAAGCTTTCTTT. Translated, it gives CSAWTGIEAFF.

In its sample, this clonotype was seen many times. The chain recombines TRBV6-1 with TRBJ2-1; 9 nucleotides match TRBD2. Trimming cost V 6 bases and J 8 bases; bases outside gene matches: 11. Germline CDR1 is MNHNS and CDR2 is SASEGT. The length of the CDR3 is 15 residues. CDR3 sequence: CASRPLAGEHYEQFF. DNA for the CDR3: TGTGCCAGCAGACCCTTAGCGGGAGAACACTATGAGCAGTTCTTC.

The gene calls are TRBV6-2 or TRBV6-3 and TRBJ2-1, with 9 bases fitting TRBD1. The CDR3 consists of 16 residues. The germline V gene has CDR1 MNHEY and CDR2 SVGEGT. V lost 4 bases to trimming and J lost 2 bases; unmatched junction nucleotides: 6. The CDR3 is CASSFDRTGAYNEQFF. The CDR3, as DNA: TGTGCCAGCAGTTTCGACAGGACAGGGGCCTACAATGAGCAGTTCTTC.

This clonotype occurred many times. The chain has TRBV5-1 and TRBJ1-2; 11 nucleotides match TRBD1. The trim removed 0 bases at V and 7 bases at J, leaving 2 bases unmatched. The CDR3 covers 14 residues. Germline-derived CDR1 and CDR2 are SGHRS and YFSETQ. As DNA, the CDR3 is TGCGCCAGCAGCTTGGCCGGGACAGGGGGTGGCTACACCTTC. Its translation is CASSLAGTGGGYTF.

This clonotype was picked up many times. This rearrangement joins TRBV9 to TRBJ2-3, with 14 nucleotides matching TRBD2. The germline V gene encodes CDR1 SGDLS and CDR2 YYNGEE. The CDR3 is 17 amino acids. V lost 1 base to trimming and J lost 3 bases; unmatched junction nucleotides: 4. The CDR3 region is CASSVNRLAGGTDTQYF. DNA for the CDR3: TGTGCCAGCAGCGTAAATAGACTAGCGGGGGGGACAGATACGCAGTATTTT.

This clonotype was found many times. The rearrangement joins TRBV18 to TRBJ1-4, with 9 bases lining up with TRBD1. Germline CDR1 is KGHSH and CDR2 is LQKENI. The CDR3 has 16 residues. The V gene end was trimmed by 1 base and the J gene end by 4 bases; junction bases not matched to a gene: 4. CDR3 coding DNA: TGTGCCAGCTCACCACGGGGGACAGGGAATAATGAAAAACTGTTTTTT. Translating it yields CASSPRGTGNNEKLFF.

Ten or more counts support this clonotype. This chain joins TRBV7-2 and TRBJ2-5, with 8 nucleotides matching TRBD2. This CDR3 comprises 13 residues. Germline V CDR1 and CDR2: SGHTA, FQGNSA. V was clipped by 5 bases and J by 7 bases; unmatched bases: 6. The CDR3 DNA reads TGTGCCAGCAGCCCGGGGACTAGGGGGACCCAGTACTTC. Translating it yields CASSPGTRGTQYF.

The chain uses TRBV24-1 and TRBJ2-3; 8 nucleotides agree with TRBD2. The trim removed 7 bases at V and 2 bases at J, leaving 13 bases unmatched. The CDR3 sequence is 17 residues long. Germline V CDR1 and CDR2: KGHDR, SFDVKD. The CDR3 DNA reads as TGTGCCACCAGCTCCTGGATATTCGGGAGGGCCACAGATACGCAGTATTTT. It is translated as CATSSWIFGRATDTQYF.

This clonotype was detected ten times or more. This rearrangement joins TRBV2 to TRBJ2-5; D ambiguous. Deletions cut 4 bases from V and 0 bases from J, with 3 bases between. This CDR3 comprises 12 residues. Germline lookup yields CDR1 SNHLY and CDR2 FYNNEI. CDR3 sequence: CASSVDQETQYF. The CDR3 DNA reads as TGTGCCAGCAGTGTTGACCAAGAGACCCAGTACTTC. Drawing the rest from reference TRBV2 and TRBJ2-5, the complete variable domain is EPEVTQTPSHQVTQMGQEVILRCVPISNHLYFYWYRQILGQKVEFLVSFYNNEISEKSEIFDDQFSVERPDGSNFTLKIRSTKLEDSAMYFCASSVDQETQYFGPGTRLLVL.

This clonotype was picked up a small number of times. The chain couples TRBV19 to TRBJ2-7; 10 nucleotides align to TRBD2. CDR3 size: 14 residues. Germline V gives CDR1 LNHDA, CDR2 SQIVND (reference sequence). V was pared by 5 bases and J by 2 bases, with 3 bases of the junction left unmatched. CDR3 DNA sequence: TGTGCCAGTAGTTTACTAGCGGGGACCTACGAGCAGTACTTC. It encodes CASSLLAGTYEQYF. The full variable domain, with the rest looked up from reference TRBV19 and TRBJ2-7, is DGGITQSPKYLFRKEGQNVTLSCEQNLNHDAMYWYRQDPGQGLRLIYYSQIVNDFQKGDIAEGYSVSREKKESFPLTVTSAQKNPTAFYLCASSLLAGTYEQYFGPGTRLTVT.

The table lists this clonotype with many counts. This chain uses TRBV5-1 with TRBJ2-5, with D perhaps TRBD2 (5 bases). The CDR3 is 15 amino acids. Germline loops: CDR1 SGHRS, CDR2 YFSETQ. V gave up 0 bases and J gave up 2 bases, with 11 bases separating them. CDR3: CASSLATSGQETQYF. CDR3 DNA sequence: TGCGCCAGCAGCTTGGCCACCTCGGGGCAAGAGACCCAGTACTTC.

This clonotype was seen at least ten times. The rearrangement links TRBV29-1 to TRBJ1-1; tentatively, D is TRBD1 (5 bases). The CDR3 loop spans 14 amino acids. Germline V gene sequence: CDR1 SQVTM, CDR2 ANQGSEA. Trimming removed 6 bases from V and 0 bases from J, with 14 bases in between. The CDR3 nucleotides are TGCAGCGTGGCATGGGGCAGCATGAACACTGAAGCTTTCTTT. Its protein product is CSVAWGSMNTEAFF.

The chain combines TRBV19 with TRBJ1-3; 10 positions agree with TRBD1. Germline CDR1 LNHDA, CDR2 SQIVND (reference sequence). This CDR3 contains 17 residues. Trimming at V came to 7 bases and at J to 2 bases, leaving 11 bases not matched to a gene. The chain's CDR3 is CASNGRRDRGPGNTIYF. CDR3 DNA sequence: TGTGCCAGTAATGGTCGGCGGGACAGGGGACCTGGAAACACCATATATTTT.

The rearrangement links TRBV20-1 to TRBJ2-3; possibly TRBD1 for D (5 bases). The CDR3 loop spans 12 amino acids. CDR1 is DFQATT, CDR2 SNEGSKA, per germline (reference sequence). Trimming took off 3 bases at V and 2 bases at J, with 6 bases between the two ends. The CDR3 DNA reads TGCAGTGCTAGGACAGACACAGATACGCAGTATTTT. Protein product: CSARTDTDTQYF.

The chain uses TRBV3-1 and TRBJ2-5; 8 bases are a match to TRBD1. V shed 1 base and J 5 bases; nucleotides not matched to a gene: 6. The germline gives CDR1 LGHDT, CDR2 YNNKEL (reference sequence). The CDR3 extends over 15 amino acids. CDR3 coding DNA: TGTGCCAGCAGCCAAGGGGCGGGACAGGATGAGACCCAGTACTTC. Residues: CASSQGAGQDETQYF.

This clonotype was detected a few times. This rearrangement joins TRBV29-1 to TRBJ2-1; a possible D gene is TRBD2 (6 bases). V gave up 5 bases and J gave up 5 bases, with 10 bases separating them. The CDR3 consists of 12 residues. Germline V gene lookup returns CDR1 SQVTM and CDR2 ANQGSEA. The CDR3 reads CSVSGGNNEQFF. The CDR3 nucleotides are TGCAGCGTTAGTGGCGGGAACAATGAGCAGTTCTTC.

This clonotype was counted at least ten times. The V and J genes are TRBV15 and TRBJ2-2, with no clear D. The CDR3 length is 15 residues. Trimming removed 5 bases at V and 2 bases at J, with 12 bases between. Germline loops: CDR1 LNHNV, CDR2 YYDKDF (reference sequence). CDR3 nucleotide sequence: TGTGCCACCAGCCCCCGGTGGAGTAACACCGGGGAGCTGTTTTTT. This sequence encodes CATSPRWSNTGELFF.

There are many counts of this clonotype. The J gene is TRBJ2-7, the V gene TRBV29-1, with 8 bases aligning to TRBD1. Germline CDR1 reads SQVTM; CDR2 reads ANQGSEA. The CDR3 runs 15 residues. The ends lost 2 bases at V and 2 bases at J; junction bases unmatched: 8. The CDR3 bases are TGCAGCGTTGAAAAGAGGGGGACAGGAACCTACGAGCAGTACTTC. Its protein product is CSVEKRGTGTYEQYF.

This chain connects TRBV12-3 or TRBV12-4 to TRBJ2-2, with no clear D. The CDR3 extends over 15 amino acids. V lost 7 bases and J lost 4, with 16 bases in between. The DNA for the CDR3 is TGTGCCAGCACTCCATGGCCGGCGGCCACCGGGGAGCTGTTTTTT. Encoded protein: CASTPWPAATGELFF.

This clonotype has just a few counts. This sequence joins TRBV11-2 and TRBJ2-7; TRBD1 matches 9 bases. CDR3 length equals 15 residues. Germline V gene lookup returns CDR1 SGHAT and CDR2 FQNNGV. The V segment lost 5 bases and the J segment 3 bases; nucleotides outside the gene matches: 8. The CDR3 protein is CASSIGTGLLYEQYF. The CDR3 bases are TGTGCCAGCAGCATCGGGACAGGGCTTCTCTACGAGCAGTACTTC.

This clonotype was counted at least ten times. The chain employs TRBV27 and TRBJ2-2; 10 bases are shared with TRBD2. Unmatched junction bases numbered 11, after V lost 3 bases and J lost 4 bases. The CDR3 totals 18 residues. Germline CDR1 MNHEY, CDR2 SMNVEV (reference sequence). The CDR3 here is CASSFAPTSGALTGELFF. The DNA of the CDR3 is TGTGCCAGCAGTTTTGCCCCTACTAGCGGGGCCCTCACCGGGGAGCTGTTTTTT.